The 6 T cell receptor beta chains presented below share a single source sample, sequenced in a study of blood T cell repertoires in COVID-19. Here immunoSEQ multiplex PCR was the method, and the copy in TCRdb shows in-frame clones only, minus some. Among tens of thousands of clones listed, roughly 88% were seen once. What was sequenced was peripheral blood. These receptors came from a human donor in a cohort sampled during active COVID-19.

This clone occurred once. The chain links TRBV4-1 to TRBJ1-1; the match to TRBD1 covers 11 bases. The CDR3 runs to 16 residues. Germline V lookup: CDR1 MGHRA, CDR2 YSYEKL. After removal of 1 base from V and 7 bases from J, the junction contained 8 bases not matched to a gene. CDR3 sequence (DNA): TGCGCCAGCAGCCAAGTGAGGACAGGGGGCGCAGGTGAAGCTTTCTTT. Its translation: CASSQVRTGGAGEAFF.

The chain couples TRBV19 to TRBJ1-1; D perhaps matches TRBD1 (5 bases). Trimming left V 7 bases short and J 0 bases short, with 15 bases between. The CDR3 spans 15 residues. The germline gives CDR1 LNHDA, CDR2 SQIVND (reference sequence). As DNA, the CDR3 is TGTGCCAGTATTGCACCGGGACTGATGAACACTGAAGCTTTCTTT. Its protein product is CASIAPGLMNTEAFF.

This chain joins TRBV29-1 and TRBJ2-1; D might be TRBD2 (7 bases). Germline V CDR1 and CDR2: SQVTM, ANQGSEA. The CDR3 spans 14 residues. The V end lost 4 bases, the J end lost 6 bases, and 16 bases lay between the germline ends. This CDR3 reads CSVALGGQGNEQFF. CDR3 nucleotides: TGCAGCGTTGCCTTGGGGGGGCAGGGCAATGAGCAGTTCTTC.

This clone was found once. The rearrangement joins TRBV29-1 to TRBJ1-1, with 7 bases fitting TRBD1. The J segment lost 4 bases and the V segment lost 5 bases, leaving 10 bases of the junction unmatched. The germline gives CDR1 SQVTM, CDR2 ANQGSEA. The length of the CDR3 is 14 residues. CDR3 nucleotide sequence: TGCAGCGTTCCCGGGGGTCAGGGGGGCACTGAAGCTTTCTTT. As protein: CSVPGGQGGTEAFF.

The table lists this clone with a count of one. The rearrangement joins TRBV10-1 to TRBJ1-4; D call uncertain. Trimming left V 4 bases short and J 8 bases short, with 20 bases between. Germline values: CDR1 WNHNN, CDR2 SYGVQD (reference sequence). The CDR3 extends over 16 amino acids. CDR3 protein: CASSASLAGRVEKLFF. The CDR3 nucleotides read TGCGCCAGCAGTGCCTCGCTCGCCGGGAGGGTGGAAAAACTGTTTTTT.

The chain is built from TRBV11-3 and TRBJ2-2, with 10 bases identical to TRBD1. Germline V gene lookup returns CDR1 SGHNT and CDR2 YENEEA. V trimming: 4 bases; J trimming: 1 base; junction bases outside the gene matches: 6. The CDR3 has 17 amino acids. CDR3 region: CASSSDRGPENTGELFF. The CDR3 bases are TGTGCCAGCAGCTCCGACAGGGGGCCTGAGAACACCGGGGAGCTGTTTTTT. Full variable domain (rest looked up from reference TRBV11-3 and TRBJ2-2): EAGVVQSPRYKIIEKKQPVAFWCNPISGHNTLYWYLQNLGQGPELLIRYENEEAVDDSQLPKDRFSAERLKGVDSTLKIQPAELGDSAVYLCASSSDRGPENTGELFFGEGSRLTVL.